This T cell receptor (beta chain) originates from a study of shared clonotypes between healthy human individuals. Study-wide background: Serving as donors were a couple of women and a few men, whose ages spanned 18 to 49.

Here immunoSEQ multiplex PCR was the method, and the copy in TCRdb shows in-frame clones only, minus some. The sample has about 1 million clones, about 80% seen once. This clone was counted between two and nine times. CD4+ cells yielded CD45RA+ naive and CD45RA-negative memory subsets. This TCR was sampled from a man aged 18 to 30 in good health. Sequences were obtained from memory CD4+ T cells sorted from blood. Specified subset: CD45RA-negative fraction.

CDR3 residues: CASSPRGGYGYTF. For the CDR3, the DNA is TGCGCCAGCAGCCCTCGGGGTGGCTATGGCTACACCTTC. This sequence joins TRBV10-1 and TRBJ1-2; D is ambiguous. Germline V gene lookup returns CDR1 WNHNN and CDR2 SYGVQD (reference sequence). The CDR3 runs to 13 residues. V lost 6 bases, J lost 4 bases, and 12 bases lay in between.